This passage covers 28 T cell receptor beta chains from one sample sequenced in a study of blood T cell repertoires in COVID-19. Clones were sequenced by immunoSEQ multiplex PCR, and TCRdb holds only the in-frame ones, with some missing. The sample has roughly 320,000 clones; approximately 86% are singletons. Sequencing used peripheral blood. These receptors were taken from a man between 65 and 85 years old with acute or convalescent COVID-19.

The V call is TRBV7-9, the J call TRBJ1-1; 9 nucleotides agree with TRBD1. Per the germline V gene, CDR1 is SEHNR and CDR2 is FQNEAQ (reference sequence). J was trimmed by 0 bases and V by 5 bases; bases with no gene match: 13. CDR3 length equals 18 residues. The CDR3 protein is CASSAGTGSKEMNTEAFF. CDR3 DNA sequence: TGTGCCAGCAGCGCGGGGACAGGGTCGAAGGAGATGAACACTGAAGCTTTCTTT.

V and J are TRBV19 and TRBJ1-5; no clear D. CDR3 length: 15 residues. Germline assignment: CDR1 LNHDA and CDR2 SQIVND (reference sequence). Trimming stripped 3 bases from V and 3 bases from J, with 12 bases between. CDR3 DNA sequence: TGTGCCAGTAGTATTTCTCTGACACCCAATCAGCCCCAGCATTTT. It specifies CASSISLTPNQPQHF. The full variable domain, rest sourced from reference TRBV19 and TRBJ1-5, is DGGITQSPKYLFRKEGQNVTLSCEQNLNHDAMYWYRQDPGQGLRLIYYSQIVNDFQKGDIAEGYSVSREKKESFPLTVTSAQKNPTAFYLCASSISLTPNQPQHFGDGTRLSIL.

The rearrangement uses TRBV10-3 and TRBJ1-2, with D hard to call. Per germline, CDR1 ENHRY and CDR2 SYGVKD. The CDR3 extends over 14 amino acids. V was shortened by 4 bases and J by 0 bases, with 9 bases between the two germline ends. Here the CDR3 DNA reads TGTGCCATCAGTGGGGAGCGAGCTAACTATGGCTACACCTTC. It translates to CAISGERANYGYTF.

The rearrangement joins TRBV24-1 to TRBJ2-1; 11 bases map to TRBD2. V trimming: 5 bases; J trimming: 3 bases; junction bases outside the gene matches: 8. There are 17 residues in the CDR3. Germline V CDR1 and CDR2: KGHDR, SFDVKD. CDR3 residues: CATSGRASGRIYNEQFF. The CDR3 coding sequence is TGTGCCACCAGTGGCAGGGCTAGCGGGAGGATCTACAATGAGCAGTTCTTC.

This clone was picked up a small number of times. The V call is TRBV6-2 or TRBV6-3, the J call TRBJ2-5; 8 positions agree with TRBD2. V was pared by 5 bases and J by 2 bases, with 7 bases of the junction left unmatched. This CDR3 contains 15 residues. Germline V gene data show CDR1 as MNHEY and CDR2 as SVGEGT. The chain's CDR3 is CASSDPTSGQETQYF. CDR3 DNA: TGTGCCAGCAGTGACCCTACTAGCGGACAAGAGACCCAGTACTTC.

The CDR3 sequence: CASSLAPRGTGNTIYF. The CDR3 DNA reads as TGTGCCAGCAGCTTAGCCCCCAGGGGTACTGGAAACACCATATATTTT. The chain links TRBV7-2 to TRBJ1-3; D possibly corresponds to TRBD1 (6 bases). Trimming removed 0 bases at V and 2 bases at J, with 11 bases between. Germline-derived CDR1 and CDR2 are SGHTA and FQGNSA. The CDR3 is made up of 16 amino acids.

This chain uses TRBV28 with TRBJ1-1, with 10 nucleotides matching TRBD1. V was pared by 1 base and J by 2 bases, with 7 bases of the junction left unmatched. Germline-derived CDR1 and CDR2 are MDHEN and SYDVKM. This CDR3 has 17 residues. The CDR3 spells CASSLYRDRGRNTEAFF. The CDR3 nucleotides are TGTGCCAGCAGTTTATACCGAGACAGGGGGCGAAACACTGAAGCTTTCTTT.

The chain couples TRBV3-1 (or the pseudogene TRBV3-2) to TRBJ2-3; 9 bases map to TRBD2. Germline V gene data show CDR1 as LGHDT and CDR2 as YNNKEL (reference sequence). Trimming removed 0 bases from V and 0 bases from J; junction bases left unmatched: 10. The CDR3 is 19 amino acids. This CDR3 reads CASSQEGLAGTSSTDTQYF. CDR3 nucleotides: TGTGCCAGCAGCCAAGAAGGGCTAGCGGGGACGAGTAGCACAGATACGCAGTATTTT.

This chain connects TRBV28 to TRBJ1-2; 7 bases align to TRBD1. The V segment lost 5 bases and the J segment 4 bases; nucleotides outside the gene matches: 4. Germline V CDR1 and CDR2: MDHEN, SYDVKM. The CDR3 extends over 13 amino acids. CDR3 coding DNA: TGTGCCAGCAGTCAAGGGGACAGCTATGGCTACACCTTC. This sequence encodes CASSQGDSYGYTF.

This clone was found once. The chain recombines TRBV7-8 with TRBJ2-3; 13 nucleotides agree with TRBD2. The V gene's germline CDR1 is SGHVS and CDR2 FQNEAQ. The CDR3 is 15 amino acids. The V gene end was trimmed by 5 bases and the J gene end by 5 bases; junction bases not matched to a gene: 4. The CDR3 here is CASSRTSGSRDTQYF. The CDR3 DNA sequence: TGTGCCAGCAGCCGGACTAGCGGGAGTAGAGATACGCAGTATTTT. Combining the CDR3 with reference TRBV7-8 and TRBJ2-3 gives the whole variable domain GAGVSQSPRYKVAKRGQDVALRCDPISGHVSLFWYQQALGQGPEFLTYFQNEAQLDKSGLPSDRFFAERPEGSVSTLKIQRTQQEDSAVYLCASSRTSGSRDTQYFGPGTRLTVL.

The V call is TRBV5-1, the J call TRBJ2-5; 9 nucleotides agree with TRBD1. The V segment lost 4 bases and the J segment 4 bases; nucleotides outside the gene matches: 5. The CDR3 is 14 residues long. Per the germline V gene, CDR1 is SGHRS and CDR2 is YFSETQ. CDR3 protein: CASSRTGGAETQYF. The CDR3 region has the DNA TGCGCCAGCAGCCGCACAGGGGGCGCAGAGACCCAGTACTTC.

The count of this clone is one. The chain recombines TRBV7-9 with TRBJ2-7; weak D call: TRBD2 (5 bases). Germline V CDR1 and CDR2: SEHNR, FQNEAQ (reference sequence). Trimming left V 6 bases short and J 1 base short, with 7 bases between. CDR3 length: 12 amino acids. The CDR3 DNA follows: TGTGCCAGCAGGAGGGATTCCTACGAGCAGTACTTC. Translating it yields CASRRDSYEQYF.

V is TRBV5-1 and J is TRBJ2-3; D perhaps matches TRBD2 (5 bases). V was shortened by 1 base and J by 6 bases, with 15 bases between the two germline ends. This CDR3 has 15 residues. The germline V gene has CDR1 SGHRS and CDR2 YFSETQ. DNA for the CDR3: TGCGCCAGCAGCTTGTTTAGGGTTGGCGGGGATACGCAGTATTTT. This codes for CASSLFRVGGDTQYF.

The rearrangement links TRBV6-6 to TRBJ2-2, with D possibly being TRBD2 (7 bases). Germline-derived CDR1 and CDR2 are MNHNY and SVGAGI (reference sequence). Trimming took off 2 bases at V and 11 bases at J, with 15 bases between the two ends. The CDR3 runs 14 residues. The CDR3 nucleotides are TGTGCCAGCAGTTACCATTGGGGGGGCCGTGAGCTGTTTTTT. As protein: CASSYHWGGRELFF.

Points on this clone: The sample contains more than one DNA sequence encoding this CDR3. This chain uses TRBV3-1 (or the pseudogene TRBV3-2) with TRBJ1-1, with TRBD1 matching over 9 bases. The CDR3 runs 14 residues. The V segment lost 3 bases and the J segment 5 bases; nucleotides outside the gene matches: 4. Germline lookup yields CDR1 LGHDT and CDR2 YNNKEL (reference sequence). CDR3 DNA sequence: TGTGCCAGCAGCCAGCCCGGGACAGGGACTGAAGCTTTCTTT. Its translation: CASSQPGTGTEAFF.

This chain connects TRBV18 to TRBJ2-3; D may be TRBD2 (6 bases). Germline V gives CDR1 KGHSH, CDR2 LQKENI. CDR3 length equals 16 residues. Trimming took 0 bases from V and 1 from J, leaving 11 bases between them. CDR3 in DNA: TGTGCCAGCTCACCACCGAGAGGAGGGCGCACAGATACGCAGTATTTT. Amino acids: CASSPPRGGRTDTQYF.

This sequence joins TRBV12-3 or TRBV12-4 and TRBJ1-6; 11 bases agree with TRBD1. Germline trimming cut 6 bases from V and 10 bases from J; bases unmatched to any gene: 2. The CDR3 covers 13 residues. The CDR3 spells CASSGTGGSPLHF. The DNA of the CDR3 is TGTGCCAGCAGCGGGACAGGGGGATCACCCCTCCACTTT.

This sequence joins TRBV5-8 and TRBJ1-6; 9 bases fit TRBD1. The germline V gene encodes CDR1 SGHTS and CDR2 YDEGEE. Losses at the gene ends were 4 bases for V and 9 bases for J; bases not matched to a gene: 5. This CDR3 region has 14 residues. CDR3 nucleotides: TGTGCCAGCAGCACGGGGACAGGGACTTCACCCCTCCACTTT. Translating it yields CASSTGTGTSPLHF.

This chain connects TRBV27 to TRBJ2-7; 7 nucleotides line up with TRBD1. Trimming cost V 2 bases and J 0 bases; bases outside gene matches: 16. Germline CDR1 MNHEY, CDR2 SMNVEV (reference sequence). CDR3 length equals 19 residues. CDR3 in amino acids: CASSLRMSPGQANSYEQYF. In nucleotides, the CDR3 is TGTGCCAGCAGTTTAAGGATGAGCCCAGGACAGGCAAACTCCTACGAGCAGTACTTC.

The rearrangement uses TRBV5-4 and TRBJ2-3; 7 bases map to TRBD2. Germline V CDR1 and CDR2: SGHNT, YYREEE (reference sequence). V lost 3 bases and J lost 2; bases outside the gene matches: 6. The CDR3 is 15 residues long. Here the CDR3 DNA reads TGTGCCAGCAGCTATACTAGCGTATACACAGATACGCAGTATTTT. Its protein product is CASSYTSVYTDTQYF.

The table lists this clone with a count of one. CDR3 DNA: TGTGCCAGCAGCGCCGGGGACAGGTTTACGCAGTTCTTC. Protein: CASSAGDRFTQFF. This chain joins TRBV9 and TRBJ2-1; 8 bases align to TRBD1. Germline values: CDR1 SGDLS, CDR2 YYNGEE. The CDR3 extends over 13 amino acids. Unmatched junction bases numbered 8, after V lost 3 bases and J lost 12 bases.

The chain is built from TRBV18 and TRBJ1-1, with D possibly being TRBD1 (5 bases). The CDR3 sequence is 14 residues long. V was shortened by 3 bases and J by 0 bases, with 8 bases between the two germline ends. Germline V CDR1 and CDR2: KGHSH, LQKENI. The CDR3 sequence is CASSPGGMNTEAFF. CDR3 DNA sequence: TGTGCCAGCTCACCGGGGGGTATGAACACTGAAGCTTTCTTT.

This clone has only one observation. The CDR3 sequence: CATSDPGTSGINEQFF. The CDR3 coding sequence is TGTGCCACCAGTGACCCAGGGACTAGCGGGATCAATGAGCAGTTCTTC. The J gene is TRBJ2-1, the V gene TRBV24-1; 13 bases agree with TRBD2. The CDR3 is made up of 16 amino acids. Germline CDR1 KGHDR, CDR2 SFDVKD. Losses at the gene ends were 4 bases for V and 6 bases for J; bases not matched to a gene: 5.

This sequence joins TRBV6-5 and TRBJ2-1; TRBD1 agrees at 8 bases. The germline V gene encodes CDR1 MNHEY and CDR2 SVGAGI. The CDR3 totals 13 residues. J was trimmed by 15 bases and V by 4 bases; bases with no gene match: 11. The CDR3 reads CASSSRGQGYTFF. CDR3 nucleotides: TGTGCCAGCAGTTCCCGAGGACAGGGTTACACGTTCTTC.

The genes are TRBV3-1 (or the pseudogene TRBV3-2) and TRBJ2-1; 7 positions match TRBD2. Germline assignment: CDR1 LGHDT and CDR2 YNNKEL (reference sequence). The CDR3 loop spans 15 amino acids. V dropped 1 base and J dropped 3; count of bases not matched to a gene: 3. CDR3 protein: CASSQVSGGYNEQFF. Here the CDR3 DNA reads TGTGCCAGCAGCCAAGTATCGGGGGGCTACAATGAGCAGTTCTTC.

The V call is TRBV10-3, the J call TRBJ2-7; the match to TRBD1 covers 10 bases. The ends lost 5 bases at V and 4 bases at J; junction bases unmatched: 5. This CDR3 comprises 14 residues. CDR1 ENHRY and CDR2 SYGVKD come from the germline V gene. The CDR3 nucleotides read TGTGCCATCAGTAGGGACAGGGGCCGATACGAGCAGTACTTC. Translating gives CAISRDRGRYEQYF.

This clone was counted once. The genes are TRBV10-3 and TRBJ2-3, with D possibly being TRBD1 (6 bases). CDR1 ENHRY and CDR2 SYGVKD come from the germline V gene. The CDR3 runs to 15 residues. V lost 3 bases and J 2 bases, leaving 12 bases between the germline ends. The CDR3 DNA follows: TGTGCCATCAGTGATCAGGGGCGTATCACAGATACGCAGTATTTT. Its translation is CAISDQGRITDTQYF.

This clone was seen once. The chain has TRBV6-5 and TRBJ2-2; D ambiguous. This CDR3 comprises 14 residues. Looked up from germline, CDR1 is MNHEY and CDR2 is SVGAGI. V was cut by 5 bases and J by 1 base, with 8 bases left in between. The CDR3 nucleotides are TGTGCCAGCAGTCGCCTCGGGAACACCGGGGAGCTGTTTTTT. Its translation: CASSRLGNTGELFF.